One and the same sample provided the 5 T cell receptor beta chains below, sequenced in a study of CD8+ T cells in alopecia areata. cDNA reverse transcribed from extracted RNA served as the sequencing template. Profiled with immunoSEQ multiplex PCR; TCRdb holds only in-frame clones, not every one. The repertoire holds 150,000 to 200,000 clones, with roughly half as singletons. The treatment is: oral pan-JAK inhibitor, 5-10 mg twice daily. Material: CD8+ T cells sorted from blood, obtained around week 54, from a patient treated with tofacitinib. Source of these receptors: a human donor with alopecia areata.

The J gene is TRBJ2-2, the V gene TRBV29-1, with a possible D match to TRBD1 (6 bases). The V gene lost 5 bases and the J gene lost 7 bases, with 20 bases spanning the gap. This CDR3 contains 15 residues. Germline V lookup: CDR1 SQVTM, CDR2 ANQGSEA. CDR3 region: CSVWSPGTRVGELFF. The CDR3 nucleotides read TGCAGCGTTTGGTCACCCGGGACAAGGGTCGGGGAGCTGTTTTTT.

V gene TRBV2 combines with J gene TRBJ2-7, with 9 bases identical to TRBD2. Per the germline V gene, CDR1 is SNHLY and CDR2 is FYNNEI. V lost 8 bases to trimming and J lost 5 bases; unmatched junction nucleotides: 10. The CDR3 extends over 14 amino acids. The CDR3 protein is CASEAGGGANEQYF. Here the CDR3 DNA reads TGTGCCAGCGAAGCGGGCGGGGGGGCCAACGAGCAGTACTTC.

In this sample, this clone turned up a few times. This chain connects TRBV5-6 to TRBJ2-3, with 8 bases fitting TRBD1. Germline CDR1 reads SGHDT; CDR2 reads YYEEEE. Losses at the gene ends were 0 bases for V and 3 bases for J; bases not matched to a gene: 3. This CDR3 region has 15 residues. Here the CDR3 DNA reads TGTGCCAGCAGCTTGGCAGGGGGCGGTACAGATACGCAGTATTTT. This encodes CASSLAGGGTDTQYF.

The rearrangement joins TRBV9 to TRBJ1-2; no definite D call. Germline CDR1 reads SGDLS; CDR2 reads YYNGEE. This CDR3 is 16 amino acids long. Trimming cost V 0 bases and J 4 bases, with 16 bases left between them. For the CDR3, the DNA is TGTGCCAGCAGCGTAGCAGGCTCGGGCACCCCCTATGGCTACACCTTC. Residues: CASSVAGSGTPYGYTF. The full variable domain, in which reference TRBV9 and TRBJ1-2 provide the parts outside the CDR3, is DSGVTQTPKHLITATGQRVTLRCSPRSGDLSVYWYQQSLDQGLQFLIQYYNGEERAKGNILERFSAQQFPDLHSELNLSSLELGDSALYFCASSVAGSGTPYGYTFGSGTRLTVV.

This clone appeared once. CDR3 sequence: CASSLGRRDTEAFF. The CDR3, as DNA: TGTGCCAGCAGCTTGGGACGGCGGGACACTGAAGCTTTCTTT. The chain combines TRBV5-6 with TRBJ1-1, with unresolved D. Deletions cut 0 bases from V and 3 bases from J, with 9 bases between. In germline, CDR1 is SGHDT, CDR2 YYEEEE. The CDR3 loop spans 14 amino acids.